Below, 15 T cell receptor beta chains from the same sample are listed, as sequenced in a study of shared clonotypes between healthy human individuals (dated by TCRdb to 2020 to 2022). The method was the immunoSEQ multiplex PCR assay. TCRdb took this table from immuneACCESS and kept in-frame rearrangements with V and J called. Such tables lack part of the clones; where checked against another copy, unresolved V genes explain under half of the gap, and the rest is unexplained. A total of hundreds of thousands of clones appear in this sample, roughly 96% of them only once. The leading ten clones occupy approximately 0.12% of the sample. CD8 naive samples were obtained by positive selection for CCR7 among CD45RO-negative cells, yielding a CD45RA+CCR7+ population from which TemRA cells were excluded. Sequencing was done on a sample of naive CD8+ T cells sorted from blood. Read against the paper, the sample's cell subset or site label means: CD45RA+CCR7+. All receptors derive from a woman in her twenties or thirties in good health.

This rearrangement joins TRBV19 to TRBJ2-1, with 7 bases that match TRBD2. CDR1 is LNHDA, CDR2 SQIVND, per germline (reference sequence). V was clipped by 5 bases and J by 5 bases; unmatched bases: 3. This CDR3 region has 13 residues. The CDR3 is CASSSGGNNEQFF. CDR3 nucleotides: TGTGCCAGTAGTTCGGGAGGTAACAATGAGCAGTTCTTC.

The V gene is TRBV5-4, the J gene TRBJ2-1; no firm D call. V was clipped by 1 base and J by 9 bases, with 8 bases between them. The CDR3 is 12 residues long. CDR1 and CDR2 from the germline V gene are SGHNT and YYREEE (reference sequence). The CDR3 spells CASSLYGLEQFF. CDR3 nucleotides: TGTGCCAGCAGCTTGTACGGGCTTGAGCAGTTCTTC. Complete variable domain (other parts from reference TRBV5-4 and TRBJ2-1): ETGVTQSPTHLIKTRGQQVTLRCSSQSGHNTVSWYQQALGQGPQFIFQYYREEENGRGNFPPRFSGLQFPNYSSELNVNALELDDSALYLCASSLYGLEQFFGPGTRLTVL.

This clone is a singleton in its sample. The rearrangement links TRBV25-1 to TRBJ2-5; 7 bases map to TRBD1. TRBJ2-7 matches the DNA end more closely, so the J call is doubtful. Germline CDR1 MGHDK, CDR2 SYGVNS. The CDR3 extends over 14 amino acids. This CDR3 reads CASSADRVPYEQYF. CDR3 DNA sequence: TGTGCCAGCAGTGCCGACAGGGTCCCCTACGAGCAGTACTTC.

CDR3 loop: CASRGRDSVNQPQHF. DNA of the CDR3: TGTGCCAGCAGGGGCCGGGACAGCGTCAATCAGCCCCAGCATTTT. J is TRBJ1-5 and V is TRBV6-5; TRBD1 matches at 7 bases. The germline V gene encodes CDR1 MNHEY and CDR2 SVGAGI. The CDR3 loop spans 15 amino acids. Losses at the gene ends were 6 bases for V and 3 bases for J; bases not matched to a gene: 8.

The chain carries TRBV10-2 and TRBJ1-5; weak D call: TRBD1 (5 bases). The length of the CDR3 is 15 residues. The ends were cut back, 3 bases at V and 7 bases at J, with 16 bases in the middle. CDR1 and CDR2 (germline): WSHSY, SAAADI. For the CDR3, the DNA is TGCGCCAGCAGTGACCTCGGGGGAAAGAGACAGCCCCAGCATTTT. Its protein is CASSDLGGKRQPQHF.

This clone has only a few counts. The rearrangement uses TRBV30 and TRBJ1-2; a possible D gene is TRBD1 (5 bases). The germline CDR1 and CDR2 sequences are GTSNPN and SVGIG (reference sequence). The V end lost 6 bases, the J end lost 6 bases, and 11 bases lay between the germline ends. The CDR3 runs to 11 residues. In nucleotides, the CDR3 is TGTGCCTGCGATGGACATCATGGCTACACCTTC. This sequence encodes CACDGHHGYTF.

The chain has TRBV11-2 and TRBJ1-2; D not certain. V lost 4 bases, J lost 7 bases, and 10 bases lay in between. The CDR3 runs to 12 residues. Germline CDR1 and CDR2: SGHAT and FQNNGV. The CDR3 nucleotides are TGTGCCAGCAGCTCCGGACGGGCTGGCTACACCTTC. Protein product: CASSSGRAGYTF.

The chain carries TRBV2 and TRBJ2-1; 10 bases align to TRBD2. The CDR3 has 16 residues. V gave up 7 bases and J gave up 4 bases; unmatched junction bases: 10. Germline CDR1 reads SNHLY; CDR2 reads FYNNEI. The CDR3 DNA is TGTGCCAGCAAAGTGGCTAGCGGGAGTATGTACAATGAGCAGTTCTTC. It yields the protein CASKVASGSMYNEQFF.

The J gene is TRBJ1-1, the V gene TRBV5-1, with unresolved D. Trimming removed 4 bases from V and 0 bases from J, with 7 bases in between. The CDR3 is 13 residues long. CDR1 is SGHRS and CDR2 is YFSETQ in the germline V gene. The CDR3 DNA reads as TGCGCCAGCAGCAGTAAGATGAACACTGAAGCTTTCTTT. Translated, it gives CASSSKMNTEAFF.

This rearrangement joins TRBV9 to TRBJ2-3; D gene unclear. Trimming removed 3 bases at V and 4 bases at J, with 3 bases between. Germline CDR1 and CDR2: SGDLS and YYNGEE. This CDR3 contains 11 residues. CDR3 sequence (DNA): TGTGCCAGCAGCGACTCAGATACGCAGTATTTT. This sequence encodes CASSDSDTQYF.

This clone has a single count. V and J are TRBV28 and TRBJ2-2, with 7 positions matching TRBD1. Germline CDR1 MDHEN, CDR2 SYDVKM. After removal of 4 bases from V and 8 bases from J, the junction contained 7 bases not matched to a gene. This CDR3 spans 14 amino acids. The CDR3 is CASSWNRGLGELFF. CDR3 nucleotide sequence: TGTGCCAGCAGTTGGAACAGGGGTTTGGGGGAGCTGTTTTTT.

The chain joins TRBV13 to TRBJ2-1; TRBD2 aligns across 8 bases. CDR3 length equals 16 residues. V shed 1 base, J shed 6 bases, and the junction held 8 bases outside the gene matches. Looked up from germline, CDR1 is PRHDT and CDR2 is FYEKMQ (reference sequence). The CDR3: CASSLAYDGRVNEQFF. CDR3 DNA sequence: TGTGCCAGCAGCTTAGCATATGACGGGAGGGTCAATGAGCAGTTCTTC.

The chain links TRBV19 to TRBJ2-1; 7 bases fit TRBD2. This CDR3 contains 16 residues. Germline V lookup: CDR1 LNHDA, CDR2 SQIVND (reference sequence). After removal of 4 bases from V and 0 bases from J, the junction contained 6 bases not matched to a gene. In DNA form, the CDR3 reads TGTGCCAGTAGTAAGGGAGGCGGGGGCTCCTACAATGAGCAGTTCTTC. This codes for CASSKGGGGSYNEQFF.

The CDR3 DNA reads as TGTGCCAGCAGTTCGCCCTCCTCATTAGCCAAAAACATTCAGTACTTC. This encodes CASSSPSSLAKNIQYF. The V call is TRBV27, the J call TRBJ2-4; D is ambiguous. CDR3 length: 16 residues. V lost 4 bases and J 0 bases, leaving 13 bases between the germline ends. Germline lookup yields CDR1 MNHEY and CDR2 SMNVEV (reference sequence).

V usage is TRBV11-2 and J usage is TRBJ2-1, with TRBD1 matching over 7 bases. The J segment lost 0 bases and the V segment lost 4 bases, leaving 9 bases of the junction unmatched. Germline V lookup: CDR1 SGHAT, CDR2 FQNNGV. The CDR3 contains 17 residues. This CDR3 reads CASSSYPGQSSYNEQFF. The CDR3 DNA reads TGTGCCAGCAGCTCCTATCCGGGACAGAGCTCCTACAATGAGCAGTTCTTC.